This T cell receptor (beta chain) was obtained from a study of blood T cells in healthy people across ages. Then a second PCR, running roughly 7 to 11 cycles, was carried out with a sample-barcoded 5' primer and a J-beta primer mix. TCRdb re-called the 5' RACE reads through MiXCR, storing one row per CDR3 protein. The repertoire holds some 730,000 distinct CDR3 sequences, with about 20% as singletons. The CDR3 has 15 amino acids. V was pared by 4 bases and J by 3 bases, with 6 bases of the junction left unmatched. Germline loops: CDR1 SGHRS, CDR2 YFSETQ. The genes are TRBV5-1 and TRBJ1-5, with 8 bases that match TRBD1. The receptor's source is a man between 65 and 85 years old in good health. Sequenced sample: blood. The CDR3, as DNA: TGCGCCAGCAGCCTCTGGACAGGGATCAATCAGCCCCAGCATTTT. This encodes CASSLWTGINQPQHF.